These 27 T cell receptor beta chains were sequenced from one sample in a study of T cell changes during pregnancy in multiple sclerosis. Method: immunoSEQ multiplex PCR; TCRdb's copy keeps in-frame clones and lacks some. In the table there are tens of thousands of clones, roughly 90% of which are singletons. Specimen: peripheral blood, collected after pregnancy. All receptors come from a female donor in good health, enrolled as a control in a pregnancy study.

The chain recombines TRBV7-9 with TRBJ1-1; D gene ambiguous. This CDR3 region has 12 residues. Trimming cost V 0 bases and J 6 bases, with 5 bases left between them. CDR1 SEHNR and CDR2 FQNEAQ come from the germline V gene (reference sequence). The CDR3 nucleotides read TGTGCCAGCAGCTTAGCGCGGTCTGAAGCTTTCTTT. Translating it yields CASSLARSEAFF.

Here the CDR3 reads CASSSGTTNYGYTF. DNA of the CDR3: TGTGCCAGTAGTAGCGGCACTACTAACTATGGCTACACCTTC. The chain uses TRBV19 and TRBJ1-2, with D unclear. The V gene's germline CDR1 is LNHDA and CDR2 SQIVND (reference sequence). CDR3 length: 14 residues. V was trimmed by 4 bases and J by 0 bases, leaving 9 bases between them.

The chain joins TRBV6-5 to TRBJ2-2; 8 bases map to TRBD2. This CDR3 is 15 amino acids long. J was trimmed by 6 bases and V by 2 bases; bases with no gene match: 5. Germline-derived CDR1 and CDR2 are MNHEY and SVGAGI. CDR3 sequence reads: CASSYAGGASGELFF. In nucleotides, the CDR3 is TGTGCCAGCAGTTACGCCGGGGGGGCTTCCGGGGAGCTGTTTTTT.

Here the CDR3 reads CASSAGQTFSYEQYF. The CDR3 coding sequence is TGTGCCAGCAGCGCGGGACAGACCTTCTCCTACGAGCAGTACTTC. This chain connects TRBV5-6 to TRBJ2-7; perhaps TRBD1 as D (7 bases). The V gene's germline CDR1 is SGHDT and CDR2 YYEEEE. V was clipped by 4 bases and J by 0 bases, with 14 bases between them. The CDR3 is 15 residues long. The whole variable domain, remainder taken from reference TRBV5-6 and TRBJ2-7, is DAGVTQSPTHLIKTRGQQVTLRCSPKSGHDTVSWYQQALGQGPQFIFQYYEEEERQRGNFPDRFSGHQFPNYSSELNVNALLLGDSALYLCASSAGQTFSYEQYFGPGTRLTVT.

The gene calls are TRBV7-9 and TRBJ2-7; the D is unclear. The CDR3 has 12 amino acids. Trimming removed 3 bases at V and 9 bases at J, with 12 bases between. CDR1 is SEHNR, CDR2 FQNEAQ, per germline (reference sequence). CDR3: CASSFTGEGQYF. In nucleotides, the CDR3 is TGTGCCAGCAGCTTCACGGGTGAAGGGCAGTACTTC.

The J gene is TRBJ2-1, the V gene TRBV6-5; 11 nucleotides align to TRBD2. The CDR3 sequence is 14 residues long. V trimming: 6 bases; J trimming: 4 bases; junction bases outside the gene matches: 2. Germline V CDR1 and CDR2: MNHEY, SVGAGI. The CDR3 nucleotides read TGTGCCAGCAGCGGACTAGCGGGTTACAATGAGCAGTTCTTC. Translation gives CASSGLAGYNEQFF.

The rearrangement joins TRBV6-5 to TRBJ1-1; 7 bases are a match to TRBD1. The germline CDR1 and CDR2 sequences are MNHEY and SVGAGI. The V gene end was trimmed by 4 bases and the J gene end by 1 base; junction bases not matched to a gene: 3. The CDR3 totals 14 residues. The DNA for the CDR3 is TGTGCCAGCAGTTTTGGACAGGCGAACACTGAAGCTTTCTTT. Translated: CASSFGQANTEAFF.

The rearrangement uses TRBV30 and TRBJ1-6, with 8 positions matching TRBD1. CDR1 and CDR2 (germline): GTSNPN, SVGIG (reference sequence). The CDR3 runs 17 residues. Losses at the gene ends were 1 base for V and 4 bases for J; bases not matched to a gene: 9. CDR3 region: CAWSAVDRGQYNSPLHF. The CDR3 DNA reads TGTGCCTGGAGTGCGGTAGACAGGGGCCAGTATAATTCACCCCTCCACTTT.

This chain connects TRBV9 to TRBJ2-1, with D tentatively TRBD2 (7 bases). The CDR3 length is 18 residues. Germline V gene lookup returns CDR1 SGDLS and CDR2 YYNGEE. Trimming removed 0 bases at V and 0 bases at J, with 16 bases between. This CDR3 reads CASSVVDFGGASYNEQFF. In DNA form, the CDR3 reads TGTGCCAGCAGCGTAGTAGACTTTGGGGGGGCCTCCTACAATGAGCAGTTCTTC.

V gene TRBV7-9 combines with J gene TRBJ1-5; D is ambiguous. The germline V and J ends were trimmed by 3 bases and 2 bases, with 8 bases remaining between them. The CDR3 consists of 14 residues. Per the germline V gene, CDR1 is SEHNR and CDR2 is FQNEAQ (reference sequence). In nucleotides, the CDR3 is TGTGCCAGCAGCTTCTCGGGTGGCAATCAGCCCCAGCATTTT. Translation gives CASSFSGGNQPQHF.

The CDR3 nucleotides are TGTGCCAGCAGCCCCCGGGACAGCACTTTAAACATTCAGTACTTC. Encoded protein: CASSPRDSTLNIQYF. The chain uses TRBV5-5 and TRBJ2-4; TRBD1 aligns across 7 bases. CDR3 length: 15 amino acids. The germline V gene has CDR1 SGHKS and CDR2 YYEKEE (reference sequence). V dropped 4 bases and J dropped 6; count of bases not matched to a gene: 10.

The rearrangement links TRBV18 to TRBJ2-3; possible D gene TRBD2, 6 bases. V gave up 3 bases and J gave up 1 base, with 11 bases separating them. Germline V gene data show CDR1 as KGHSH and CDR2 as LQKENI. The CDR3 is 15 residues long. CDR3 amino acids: CASSPGGTGTDTQYF. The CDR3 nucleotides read TGTGCCAGCTCACCCGGGGGAACGGGCACAGATACGCAGTATTTT.

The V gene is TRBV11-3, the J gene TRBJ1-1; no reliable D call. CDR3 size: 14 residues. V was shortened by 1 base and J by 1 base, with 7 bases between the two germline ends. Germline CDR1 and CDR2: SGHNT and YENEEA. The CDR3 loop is CASSLGGQNTEAFF. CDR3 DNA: TGTGCCAGCAGCTTAGGTGGGCAGAACACTGAAGCTTTCTTT.

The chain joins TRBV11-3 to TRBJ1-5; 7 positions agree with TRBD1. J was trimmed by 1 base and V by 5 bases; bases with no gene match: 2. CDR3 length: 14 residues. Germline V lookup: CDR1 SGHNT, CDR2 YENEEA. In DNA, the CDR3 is TGTGCCAGCAGCCCGACAGGGAGCAATCAGCCCCAGCATTTT. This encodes CASSPTGSNQPQHF.

CDR3 coding DNA: TGTGCCAGTAGTTTTCAACCCCAGGGGTACGAGCAGTACTTC. Protein sequence: CASSFQPQGYEQYF. This rearrangement joins TRBV19 to TRBJ2-7, with D possibly matching TRBD1 (6 bases). CDR1 and CDR2 from the germline V gene are LNHDA and SQIVND (reference sequence). The CDR3 runs to 14 residues. The ends were cut back, 5 bases at V and 4 bases at J, with 15 bases in the middle.

CDR3 protein: CASSPPRPGLNTEAFF. The CDR3 DNA reads as TGTGCCAGCTCACCACCTAGGCCAGGGTTGAACACTGAAGCTTTCTTT. The chain has TRBV18 and TRBJ1-1; tentative D call: TRBD1 (5 bases). The CDR3 is 16 residues long. Trimming pared 0 bases from V and 0 bases from J, leaving 11 bases between. The germline V gene encodes CDR1 KGHSH and CDR2 LQKENI.

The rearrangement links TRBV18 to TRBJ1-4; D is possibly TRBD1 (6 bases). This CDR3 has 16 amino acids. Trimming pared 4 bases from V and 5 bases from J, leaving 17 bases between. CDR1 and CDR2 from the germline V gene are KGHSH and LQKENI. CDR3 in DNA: TGTGCCAGCTCACACCAAGGGGGACACCAGAATGAAAAACTGTTTTTT. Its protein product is CASSHQGGHQNEKLFF.

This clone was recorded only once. CDR3 sequence (DNA): TGCAGCGTTGCCACAGGGGGCGGTAACTATGGCTACACCTTC. Protein product: CSVATGGGNYGYTF. The chain couples TRBV29-1 to TRBJ1-2, with 9 bases aligning to TRBD1. The CDR3 runs 14 residues. Per germline, CDR1 SQVTM and CDR2 ANQGSEA. The ends lost 4 bases at V and 1 base at J; junction bases unmatched: 4.

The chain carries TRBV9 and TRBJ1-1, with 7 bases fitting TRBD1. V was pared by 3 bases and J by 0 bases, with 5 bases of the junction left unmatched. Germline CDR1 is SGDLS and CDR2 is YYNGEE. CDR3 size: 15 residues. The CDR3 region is CASSEWDRMNTEAFF. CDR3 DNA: TGTGCCAGCAGCGAATGGGACAGAATGAACACTGAAGCTTTCTTT.

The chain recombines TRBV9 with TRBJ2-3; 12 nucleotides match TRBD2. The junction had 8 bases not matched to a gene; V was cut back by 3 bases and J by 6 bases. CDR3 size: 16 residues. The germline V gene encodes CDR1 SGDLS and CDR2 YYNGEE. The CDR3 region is CASSASLAGGEDTQYF. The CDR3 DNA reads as TGTGCCAGCAGCGCCTCACTAGCGGGGGGCGAGGATACGCAGTATTTT.

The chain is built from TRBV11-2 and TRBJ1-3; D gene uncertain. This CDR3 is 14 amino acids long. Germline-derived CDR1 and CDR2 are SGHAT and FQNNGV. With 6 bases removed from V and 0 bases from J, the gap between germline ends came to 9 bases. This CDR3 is CASSSPSSGNTIYF. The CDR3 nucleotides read TGTGCCAGCAGTTCCCCTTCCTCTGGAAACACCATATATTTT.

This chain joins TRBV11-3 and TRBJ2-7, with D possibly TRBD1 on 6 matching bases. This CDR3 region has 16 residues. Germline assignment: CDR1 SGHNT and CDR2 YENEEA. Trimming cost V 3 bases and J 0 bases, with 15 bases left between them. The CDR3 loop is CASSLETGTSSYEQYF. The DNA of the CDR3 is TGTGCCAGCAGCTTGGAAACAGGGACGAGCTCCTACGAGCAGTACTTC.

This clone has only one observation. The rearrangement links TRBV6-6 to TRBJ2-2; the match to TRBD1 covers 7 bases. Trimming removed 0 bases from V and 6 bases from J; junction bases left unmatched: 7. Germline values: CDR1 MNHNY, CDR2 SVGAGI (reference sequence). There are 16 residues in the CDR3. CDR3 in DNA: TGTGCCAGCAGTTACTCCAAGGGGGCCGGGGCCGGGGAGCTGTTTTTT. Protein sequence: CASSYSKGAGAGELFF.

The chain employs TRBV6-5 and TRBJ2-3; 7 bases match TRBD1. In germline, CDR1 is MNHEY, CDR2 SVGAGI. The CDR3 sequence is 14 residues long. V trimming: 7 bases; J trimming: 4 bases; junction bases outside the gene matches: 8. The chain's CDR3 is CASIPTGIPDTQYF. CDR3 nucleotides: TGTGCCAGCATACCGACAGGGATCCCAGATACGCAGTATTTT.

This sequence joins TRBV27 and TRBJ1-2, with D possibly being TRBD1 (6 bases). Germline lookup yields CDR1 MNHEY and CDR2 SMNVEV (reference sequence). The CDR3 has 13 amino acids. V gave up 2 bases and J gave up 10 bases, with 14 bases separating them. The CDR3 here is CASSLGGREDYTF. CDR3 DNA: TGTGCCAGCAGTTTAGGGGGGCGGGAGGACTACACCTTC.

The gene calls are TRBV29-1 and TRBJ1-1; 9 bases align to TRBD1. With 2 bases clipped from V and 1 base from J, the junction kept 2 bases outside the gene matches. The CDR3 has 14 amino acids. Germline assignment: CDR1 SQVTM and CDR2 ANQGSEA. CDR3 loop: CSVEPGQGNTEAFF. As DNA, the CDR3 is TGCAGCGTTGAACCGGGACAGGGGAACACTGAAGCTTTCTTT.

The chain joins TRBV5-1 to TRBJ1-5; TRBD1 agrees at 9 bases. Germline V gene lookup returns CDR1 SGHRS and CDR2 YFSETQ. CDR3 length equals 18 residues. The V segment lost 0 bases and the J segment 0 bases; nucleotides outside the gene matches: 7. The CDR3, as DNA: TGCGCCAGCAGCTTGGGGGACAGGGAGTTGACTAGCAATCAGCCCCAGCATTTT. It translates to CASSLGDRELTSNQPQHF.